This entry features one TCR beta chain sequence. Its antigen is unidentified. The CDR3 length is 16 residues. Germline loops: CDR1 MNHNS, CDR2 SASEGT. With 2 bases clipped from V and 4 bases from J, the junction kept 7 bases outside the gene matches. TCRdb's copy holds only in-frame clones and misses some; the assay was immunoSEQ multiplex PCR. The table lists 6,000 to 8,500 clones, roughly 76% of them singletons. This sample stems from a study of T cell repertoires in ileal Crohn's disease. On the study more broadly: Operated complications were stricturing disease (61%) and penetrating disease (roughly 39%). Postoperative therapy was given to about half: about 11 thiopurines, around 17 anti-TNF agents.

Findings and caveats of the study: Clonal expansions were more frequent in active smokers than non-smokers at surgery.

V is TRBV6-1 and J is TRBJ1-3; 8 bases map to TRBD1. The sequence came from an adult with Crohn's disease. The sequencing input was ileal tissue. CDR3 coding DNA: TGTGCCAGCAGTGAAAGGGCAGGGGGCCTAGGAAACACCATATATTTT. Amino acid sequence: CASSERAGGLGNTIYF.